This TCR beta chain was sequenced for a study of blood T cell repertoires in COVID-19. The repertoire was sequenced with immunoSEQ multiplex PCR; TCRdb's copy has only in-frame clones and lacks some. Of some 99,000 clones detected, about nine tenths appear once; the ten largest clones hold 1% to 1.4%. Deletions cut 4 bases from V and 6 bases from J, with 17 bases between. The CDR3 runs 14 residues. The germline V gene encodes CDR1 SGHKS and CDR2 YYEKEE (reference sequence). The sequenced sample consisted of peripheral blood. The chain joins TRBV5-5 to TRBJ2-7; maybe TRBD2 (6 bases). The receptor was derived from a human donor in a cohort sampled during active COVID-19. The CDR3 DNA reads as TGTGCCAGCAGCGATCACGGACTACGGGCCGAGCAGTACTTC. Translation: CASSDHGLRAEQYF.